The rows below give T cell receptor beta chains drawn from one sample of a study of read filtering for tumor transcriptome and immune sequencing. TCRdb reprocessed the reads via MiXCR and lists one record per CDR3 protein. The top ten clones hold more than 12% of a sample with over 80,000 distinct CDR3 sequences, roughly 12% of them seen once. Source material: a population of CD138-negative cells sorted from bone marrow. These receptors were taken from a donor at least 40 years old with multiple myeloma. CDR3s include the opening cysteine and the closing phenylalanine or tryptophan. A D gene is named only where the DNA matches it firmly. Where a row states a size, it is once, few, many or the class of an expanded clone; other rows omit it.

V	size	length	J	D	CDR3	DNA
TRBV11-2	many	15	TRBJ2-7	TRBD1	CASRGTGHRNYEQYF	TGTGCCAGCAGGGGGACAGGACATCGAAACTACGAGCAGTACTTC
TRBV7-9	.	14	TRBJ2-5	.	CASSPQTFEETQYF	TGTGCCAGCAGCCCCCAGACTTTTGAAGAGACCCAGTACTTC
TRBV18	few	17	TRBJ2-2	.	CASSPRLMGRNTGELFF	TGTGCCAGCTCACCCCGGCTCATGGGGAGAAACACCGGGGAGCTGTTTTTT
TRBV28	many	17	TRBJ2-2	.	CASSSPPGRGNTGELFF	TGTGCCAGCAGTTCCCCGCCTGGGCGGGGGAACACCGGGGAGCTGTTTTTT
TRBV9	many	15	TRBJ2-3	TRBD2	CASSVGAGGTDTQYF	TGTGCCAGCAGCGTCGGAGCGGGAGGCACAGATACGCAGTATTTT
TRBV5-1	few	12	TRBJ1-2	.	CASRQDENGYTF	TGCGCCAGCAGACAGGATGAGAATGGCTACACCTTC
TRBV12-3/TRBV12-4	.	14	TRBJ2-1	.	CAGKGGSFYNEQFF	TGTGCCGGCAAGGGCGGTAGCTTCTACAATGAGCAGTTCTTC
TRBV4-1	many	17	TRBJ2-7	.	CASSQVRSRASSYEQYF	TGCGCCAGCAGCCAAGTGCGTTCCAGGGCTAGCTCCTACGAGCAGTACTTC
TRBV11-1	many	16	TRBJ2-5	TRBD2	CASSERLAGGLETQYF	TGTGCCAGCAGCGAGCGACTAGCGGGAGGGCTAGAGACCCAGTACTTC
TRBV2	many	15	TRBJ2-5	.	CASSVPSGRGETQYF	TGTGCCAGCAGTGTCCCATCCGGGCGAGGGGAGACCCAGTACTTC
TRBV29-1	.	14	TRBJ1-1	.	CSAKLTGLNTEAFF	TGCAGCGCAAAACTGACAGGTCTGAACACTGAAGCTTTCTTT
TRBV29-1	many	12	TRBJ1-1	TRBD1	CSVQGARTEAFF	TGCAGCGTGCAGGGGGCGCGGACTGAAGCTTTCTTT
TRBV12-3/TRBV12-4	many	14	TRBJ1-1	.	CASTGWGQNTEAFF	TGTGCCAGCACCGGGTGGGGGCAGAACACTGAAGCTTTCTTT
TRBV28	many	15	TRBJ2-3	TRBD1	CASRGWGQGSDTQYF	TGTGCCAGCAGGGGTTGGGGACAGGGATCAGATACGCAGTATTTT
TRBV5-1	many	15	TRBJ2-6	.	CASSPTGSGANVLTF	TGCGCCAGCAGCCCGACAGGCTCTGGGGCCAACGTCCTGACTTTC
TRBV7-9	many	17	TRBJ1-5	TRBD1	CASSSSDRGEPNQPQHF	TGTGCCAGCAGCTCCAGCGACAGGGGGGAACCCAATCAGCCCCAGCATTTT